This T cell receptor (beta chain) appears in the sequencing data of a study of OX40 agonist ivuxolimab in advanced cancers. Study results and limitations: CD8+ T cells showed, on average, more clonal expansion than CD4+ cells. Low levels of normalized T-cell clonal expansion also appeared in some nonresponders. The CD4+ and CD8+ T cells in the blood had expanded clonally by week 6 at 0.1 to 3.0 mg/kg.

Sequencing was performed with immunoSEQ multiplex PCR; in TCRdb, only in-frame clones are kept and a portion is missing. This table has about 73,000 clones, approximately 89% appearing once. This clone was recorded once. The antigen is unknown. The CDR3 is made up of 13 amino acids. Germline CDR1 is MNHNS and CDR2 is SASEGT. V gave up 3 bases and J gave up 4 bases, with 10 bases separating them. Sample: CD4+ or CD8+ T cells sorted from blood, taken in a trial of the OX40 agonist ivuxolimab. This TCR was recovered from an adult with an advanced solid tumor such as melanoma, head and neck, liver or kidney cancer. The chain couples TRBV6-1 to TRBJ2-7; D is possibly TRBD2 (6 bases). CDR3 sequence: CASSEGGPYEQYF. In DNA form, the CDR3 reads TGTGCCAGCAGTGAGGGGGGACCTTACGAGCAGTACTTC.